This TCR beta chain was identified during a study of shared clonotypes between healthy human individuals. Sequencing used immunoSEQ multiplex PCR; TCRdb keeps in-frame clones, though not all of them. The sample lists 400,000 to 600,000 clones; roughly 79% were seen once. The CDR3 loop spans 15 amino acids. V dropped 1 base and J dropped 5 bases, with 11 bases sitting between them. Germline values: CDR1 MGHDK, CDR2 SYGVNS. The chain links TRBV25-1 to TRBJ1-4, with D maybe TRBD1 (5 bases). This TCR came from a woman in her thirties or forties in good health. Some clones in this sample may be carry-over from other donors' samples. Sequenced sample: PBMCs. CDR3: CASSEFGGTNEKLFF. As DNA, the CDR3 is TGTGCCAGCAGTGAATTTGGGGGGACGAATGAAAAACTGTTTTTT. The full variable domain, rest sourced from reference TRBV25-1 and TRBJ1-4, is EADIYQTPRYLVIGTGKKITLECSQTMGHDKMYWYQQDPGMELHLIHYSYGVNSTEKGDLSSESTVSRIRTEHFPLTLESARPSHTSQYLCASSEFGGTNEKLFFGSGTQLSVL.